The 2 T cell receptor beta chains given below trace back to one sample, sequenced in a study of cytomegalovirus exposure and HLA in healthy donors. The PCR used 60 Vbeta and 13 Jbeta primers. The method was immunoSEQ multiplex PCR; TCRdb's version includes in-frame clones alone and lacks a portion of them. Among 72,000 or so clones listed, less than 70% were seen once. The sample comprised PBMCs. These receptors came from a woman in her forties or fifties in good health and CMV-seronegative.

V is TRBV2 and J is TRBJ1-2; 9 nucleotides align to TRBD1. V was clipped by 0 bases and J by 7 bases; unmatched bases: 9. Germline CDR1 reads SNHLY; CDR2 reads FYNNEI. CDR3 length: 16 amino acids. The CDR3 nucleotides read TGTGCCAGCAGTGAAGCGATAAGGACAGGGGAGTTTGGCTACACCTTC. Translated: CASSEAIRTGEFGYTF. The complete variable domain, with remaining parts taken from reference TRBV2 and TRBJ1-2, reads EPEVTQTPSHQVTQMGQEVILRCVPISNHLYFYWYRQILGQKVEFLVSFYNNEISEKSEIFDDQFSVERPDGSNFTLKIRSTKLEDSAMYFCASSEAIRTGEFGYTFGSGTRLTVV.

This clone was observed a handful of times. This rearrangement joins TRBV19 to TRBJ2-3, with D tentatively TRBD1 (5 bases). Germline V CDR1 and CDR2: LNHDA, SQIVND (reference sequence). The CDR3 extends over 13 amino acids. V lost 7 bases and J 1 base, leaving 9 bases between the germline ends. Here the CDR3 DNA reads TGTGCCAGTACCCCGACAGGCACAGATACGCAGTATTTT. Translating gives CASTPTGTDTQYF.